Below, one TCR beta chain is given with its context. This clone has only a few counts. Its antigen is currently not known. One base away there is no much larger clone; base qualities are not given. TCRbeta CDR3 regions were amplified from genomic DNA using the immunoSEQ Assay, a bias-controlled multiplex PCR. Turning to the authors' computational methods: Within the assay, amplification of reference gene primers was used to estimate how many nucleated cells each sample contained. To quantify the absolute abundance of each unique TCRbeta CDR3 rearrangement, sequence reads were collapsed and filtered. Productive Simpson clonality was computed per sample as the square root of Simpson's diversity index over productive rearrangements. Not all clones reach the TCRdb copy of this immuneACCESS table, which keeps in-frame sequences only. Checked studies attribute under half of the gap to unresolved V genes and leave the rest unexplained. Clone size and V and J calls were adopted from that table, with D and trimming inferred from the DNA. The sample profile shows around 260,000 clones; roughly 90% of them were found once. The ten largest clones capture 1.1% of the sample.

These data originate in a study of blood T cell repertoires in COVID-19 (dated by TCRdb to 2020 to 2021). General notes on the study: Samples covering the acute and convalescent phases of COVID-19 were provided by collaborators in the United States, Italy and Spain. The prospective study material was composed of cDNA or gDNA derived from T cells, B-cell-depleted T cells, or PBMCs. The dataset comprised deeply sampled blood TCRbeta repertoires from subjects exposed to, actively infected with, or recovered from COVID-19. The repertoires were made available in a free public database intended to serve as a resource for research on the immune response to SARS-CoV-2. Samples came from the ongoing ImmuneRACE study (first 160 participants) plus 1,254 subjects from 6 global collaborators. The sample metadata nearly always contained a de-identified subject ID, COVID-19 status, age in years and sex. Where HLA class I and class II types were available, the types were taken from metadata supplied by the sample provider, not from assay-based typing. Overall study outcomes, separate from this receptor: The quantity of clinical and demographic metadata differed by source and by participant and was supplied without curation.

At the junction V is shortened by 2 bases and J by 0 bases, with 14 bases in between. The CDR3 contains 17 residues, cysteine and phenylalanine counted. Here the CDR3 DNA is all that survives: 51 bases in frame from base 1. As encoded in the germline V gene (reference sequence), CDR1 is LNHNV while CDR2 is YYDKDF. Participants in the prospective study were enrolled through a virtual design, were aged 18 to 89 years, and lived in approximately 25 United States geographic areas. Cohort assignment in the prospective study relied on participant-reported clinical history from a screening survey and a study questionnaire. Recovered participants in ImmuneRACE Cohort 3 were defined as having two consecutive negative NP/OP PCR tests, clearance from a healthcare professional, or resolution of symptoms. In the prospective study, mobile phlebotomists collected whole blood, serum and a nasopharyngeal or oropharyngeal swab from each participant. Over an approximately 2-month period, participants in the prospective study had the option of providing additional blood draws and questionnaires. Prospective study blood samples were shipped either frozen or at room temperature before DNA extraction.

The receptor was isolated from a woman aged 25 to 45 who had recovered from COVID-19. The sample was PBMCs or T cells enriched from blood (not recorded which). Recombination linked TRBV15 to TRBJ2-1; matching of 5 bases hints at TRBD2 as the D gene. DNA sequence: TGTGCCACCAGCAGATCCCCCGGGGAGAGCTCCTACAATGAGCAGTTCTTC. This encodes CATSRSPGESSYNEQFF.